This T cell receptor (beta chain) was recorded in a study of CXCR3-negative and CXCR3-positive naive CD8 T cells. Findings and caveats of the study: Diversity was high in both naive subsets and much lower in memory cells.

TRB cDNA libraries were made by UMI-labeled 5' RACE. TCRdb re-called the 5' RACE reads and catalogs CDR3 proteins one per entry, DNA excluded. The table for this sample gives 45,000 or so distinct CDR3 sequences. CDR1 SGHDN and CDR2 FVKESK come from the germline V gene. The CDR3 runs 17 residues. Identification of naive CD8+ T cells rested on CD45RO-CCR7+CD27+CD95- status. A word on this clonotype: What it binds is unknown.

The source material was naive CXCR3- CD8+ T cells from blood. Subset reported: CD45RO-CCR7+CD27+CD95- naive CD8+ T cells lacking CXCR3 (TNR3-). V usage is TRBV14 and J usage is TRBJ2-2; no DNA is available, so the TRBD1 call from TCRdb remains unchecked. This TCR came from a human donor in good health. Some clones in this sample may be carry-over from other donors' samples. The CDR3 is CASSQDPSGMDTGELFF.